This TCR beta chain was sequenced in a study of regulatory T cells in long-lasting Graves disease. This clonotype was seen a few times. The target antigen is unknown. The time point is: persistent/refractory GD, antithyroid drugs over 5 years with positive TRAb. The TCR library used RNA extracted from PBMCs. General study findings and limits: Repertoires from persistent disease leaned toward TRBV28, TRBJ1-2 and TRBJ2-5. Clonotypes that were public and shared totalled about 2,500 in persistent patients versus about a thousand in new patients.

iRepertoire HTBI primers and Arm-PCR of CDR3 regions built TCR beta libraries. TCRdb reprocessed the multiplex PCR reads via MiXCR and lists one record per CDR3 protein. Of roughly 500,000 distinct CDR3 sequences in the sample, about 22% were seen once. Germline V CDR1 and CDR2: KGHDR, SFDVKD. The CDR3 loop spans 12 amino acids. The V and J ends lost 5 bases and 1 base respectively, with 4 bases between them. The sample in question was peripheral blood mononuclear cells (PBMCs), obtained when the disease was refractory, from a patient treated with antithyroid drugs. This sequence was found in a female donor with Graves disease. The chain joins TRBV24-1 to TRBJ1-1; D ambiguous. The CDR3 DNA reads as TGTGCCACCAGTGCCGGGAACACTGAAGCTTTCTTT. Protein: CATSAGNTEAFF.